Listed below are T cell receptor beta chains from one sample, sequenced in a study of cytomegalovirus exposure and HLA in healthy donors. Libraries were prepared by immunoSEQ multiplex PCR; TCRdb keeps only in-frame clonotypes and omits some of them. The sample lists tens of thousands of clones, roughly 80% occurring once. Material: PBMCs. Receptor source: a woman between 45 and 60 years old in good health and CMV-seropositive. Both conserved end residues are part of each CDR3. Fields, in order: J gene, clone size, D gene, V gene, CDR3 DNA, CDR3 protein. The D gene is left open where the match is weak. The size field is filled for only some rows; it gives once, few, many or a size class.

>TRBJ1-3|few|NA|TRBV7-9
TGTGCCAGCAGCTTACGGGGGACTGGAAACACCATATATTTT
CASSLRGTGNTIYF
>TRBJ2-7|NA|NA|TRBV11-2
TGTGCCAGCAGCCCGGGTTGGGTTTACGAGCAGTACTTC
CASSPGWVYEQYF
>TRBJ2-7|NA|TRBD1|TRBV7-8
TGTGCCAGCAGCATAGACAGGGGCGAGCAGTACTTC
CASSIDRGEQYF
>TRBJ2-2|few|NA|TRBV29-1
TGCAGCGTTTACCGACGGGACACCGGGGAGCTGTTTTTT
CSVYRRDTGELFF
>TRBJ2-1|NA|TRBD2|TRBV30
TGTGCCTGGAGCAGTAGCGGGAGGGCCGGGTTCTTC
CAWSSSGRAGFF
>TRBJ2-3|NA|NA|TRBV5-4
TGTGCCAGCCGAAAGGGGGGGACAGATACGCAGTATTTT
CASRKGGTDTQYF
>TRBJ2-4|NA|NA|TRBV5-1
TGCGCCAGCAGCTTGGTGGCGGTCAGGGACAAAAACATTCAGTACTTC
CASSLVAVRDKNIQYF
>TRBJ1-5|NA|NA|TRBV6-6
TGTGCCAGCAGCACAGGCTCGAATCAGCCCCAGCATTTT
CASSTGSNQPQHF
>TRBJ2-2|once|NA|TRBV6-5
TGTGCCAGCAGTCCGTTGGGACTGCCTTTCGGGGAGCTGTTTTTT
CASSPLGLPFGELFF
>TRBJ2-6|NA|NA|TRBV14
TGTGCCAGCAGCCAACTTCTAGGTTTCTCTGGGGCCAACGTCCTGACTTTC
CASSQLLGFSGANVLTF
>TRBJ1-6|NA|TRBD1|TRBV9
TGTGCCAGCAGCGTAGCGGGACAGGGTAATTCACCCCTCCACTTT
CASSVAGQGNSPLHF
>TRBJ1-2|few|TRBD1|TRBV5-6
TGTGCCAGCAGCTTGGGACAGGGGAGGGTCTATGGCTACACCTTC
CASSLGQGRVYGYTF
>TRBJ2-7|NA|NA|TRBV30
TGTGCCTGGAGTTGGCGGGGCGGCGACGAGCAGTACTTC
CAWSWRGGDEQYF
>TRBJ1-1|NA|NA|TRBV28
TGTGCCAGCAGTTTGGGGGGGGTTGGCACTGAAGCTTTCTTT
CASSLGGVGTEAFF
>TRBJ2-7|NA|TRBD1|TRBV6-5
TGTGCCAGCAGACCGGGGACAGCCTACGAGCAGTACTTC
CASRPGTAYEQYF
>TRBJ2-5|few|NA|TRBV15
TGTGCCACCAGCAGAGACCCGGACTTCCAAGAGACCCAGTACTTC
CATSRDPDFQETQYF
>TRBJ2-7|NA|NA|TRBV5-6
TGTGCCAGCCAGGGGCAGGCCCCTTACGAGCAGTACTTC
CASQGQAPYEQYF
>TRBJ2-2|NA|NA|TRBV7-2
TGTGCCAGCAGCTTTCTGCGGGCCCCGAGGTTCGCCGGGGAGCTGTTTTTT
CASSFLRAPRFAGELFF
>TRBJ2-1|NA|NA|TRBV5-4
TGTGCCAGCAGCTTGGGTGGGGCGCCCCCTAATGAGCAGTTCTTC
CASSLGGAPPNEQFF
>TRBJ1-2|NA|TRBD1|TRBV2
TGTGCCAGCAACCCGACAGGGACGGTGTATGGCTACACCTTC
CASNPTGTVYGYTF
>TRBJ2-4|NA|NA|TRBV29-1
TGCAGCGTTGAAGATCGTGGGGCTGCCAAAAACATTCAGTACTTC
CSVEDRGAAKNIQYF
>TRBJ1-2|once|TRBD1|TRBV29-1
TGCAGCGTTTTCAGGACAGGGGGTAGTGGCTACACCTTC
CSVFRTGGSGYTF
>TRBJ2-5|NA|NA|TRBV7-2
TGTGCCAGCAGCTTAACTTTTGCGGAGACCCAGTACTTC
CASSLTFAETQYF
>TRBJ2-7|NA|NA|TRBV5-6
TGTGCCAGCAGCTTGGGTACTGATACCTACGAGCAGTACTTC
CASSLGTDTYEQYF
>TRBJ2-5|NA|NA|TRBV9
TGTGCCAGCAGCGTAGCTGGAGGAAACAAAGAGACCCAGTACTTC
CASSVAGGNKETQYF
>TRBJ2-2|few|TRBD2|TRBV10-3
TGTGCCATCAGTGCCGTCAGTGGGGCGACTAGCGGGACGACCGGGGAGCTGTTTTTT
CAISAVSGATSGTTGELFF
>TRBJ1-4|NA|NA|TRBV2
TGTGCCAGCAGTCGGACAGCAGAAAAACTGTTTTTT
CASSRTAEKLFF
>TRBJ1-4|NA|TRBD1|TRBV9
TGTGCCAGCAGCGGGAGGACAGGGGTAAATGAAAAACTGTTTTTT
CASSGRTGVNEKLFF
>TRBJ2-3|once|NA|TRBV5-6
TGTGCCAGCAGCTTGGTCTCCAGGGCAGATACGCAGTATTTT
CASSLVSRADTQYF
>TRBJ1-5|few|NA|TRBV25-1
TGTGCCAGCAGTGAATTGAGCGGCCAGCCCCAGCATTTT
CASSELSGQPQHF
>TRBJ2-2|few|TRBD1|TRBV5-1
TGCGCCAGCAGCTTAAGCCGGACAGGGGGCGAAACCGGGGAGCTGTTTTTT
CASSLSRTGGETGELFF
>TRBJ2-7|NA|NA|TRBV4-1
TGCGCCAGCAGCCACAGACGGGACTACGAGCAGTACTTC
CASSHRRDYEQYF
>TRBJ2-1|NA|NA|TRBV7-9
TGTGCCAGCAGGGCGGGCCAAGGCAATGAGCAGTTCTTC
CASRAGQGNEQFF
>TRBJ2-6|NA|NA|TRBV27
TGTGCCAGCAGTCCTTCTGGGGCCAACGTCCTGACTTTC
CASSPSGANVLTF
>TRBJ1-5|NA|TRBD1|TRBV2
TGTGCCAGCAGTGAAGTTTCCGGGACAGCTGGCAATCAGCCCCAGCATTTT
CASSEVSGTAGNQPQHF
>TRBJ1-5|NA|NA|TRBV6-6
TGTGCCAGCAGTTATCGGGGAAGCAATCAGCCCCAGCATTTT
CASSYRGSNQPQHF
>TRBJ1-5|NA|TRBD1|TRBV6-5
TGTGCCAGCCGAGGACAGGGGGGTAATCAGCCCCAGCATTTT
CASRGQGGNQPQHF
>TRBJ1-1|NA|NA|TRBV20-1
TGCAGTGCTAGCAGGACTGAAGCTTTCTTT
CSASRTEAFF
>TRBJ1-5|NA|NA|TRBV7-8
TGTGCCAGCAGCCCAACCTTAAACACGCCCCAGCATTTT
CASSPTLNTPQHF
>TRBJ2-1|NA|TRBD2|TRBV18
TGTGCCAGCTCACCACAGACTGGCGGGAGGGCCTACAATGAGCAGTTCTTC
CASSPQTGGRAYNEQFF
>TRBJ2-1|NA|NA|TRBV7-2
TGTGCCAGCAGCTTAGGGACTCTCCCCAACCCATACAATGAGCAGTTCTTC
CASSLGTLPNPYNEQFF
>TRBJ1-3|NA|NA|TRBV4-1
TGCGCCAGCAGCCACACAGGGTTCTCGGACACCATATATTTT
CASSHTGFSDTIYF
>TRBJ1-3|NA|TRBD1|TRBV6-6
TGTGCCAGCAGCCCGAGGGACAGCTCTGGAAACACCATATATTTT
CASSPRDSSGNTIYF
>TRBJ2-3|NA|NA|TRBV18
TGTGCCAGCTCACCAGAGACTCAAGCGAGATCTAGCACAGATACGCAGTATTTT
CASSPETQARSSTDTQYF
>TRBJ2-3|NA|NA|TRBV5-1
TGCGCCAGCAGGCCTAGCGGCACAGATACGCAGTATTTT
CASRPSGTDTQYF
>TRBJ2-1|few|NA|TRBV30
TGTGCCTGGGGACAAAAAACGGTGGATGAGCAGTTCTTC
CAWGQKTVDEQFF
>TRBJ1-5|NA|NA|TRBV6-6
TGTGCCAGCAGTTACCTGAGCCGGGACTCTCAGCCCCAGCATTTT
CASSYLSRDSQPQHF
>TRBJ2-7|NA|NA|TRBV28
TGTGCCAGCAGTCCCCGGGACTCCTGGCGCGAGCAGTACTTC
CASSPRDSWREQYF
>TRBJ2-3|NA|NA|TRBV10-3
TGTGCCATCAGTGAGTCAAGTAGCGGCACAGATACGCAGTATTTT
CAISESSSGTDTQYF
>TRBJ2-2|NA|NA|TRBV11-3
TGTGCCAGCAGATACCAGGGCGCCGGGGAGCTGTTTTTT
CASRYQGAGELFF
>TRBJ1-5|NA|TRBD1|TRBV27
TGTGCCAGCAGTTTAGGGACAGGGGCCGATCAGCCCCAGCATTTT
CASSLGTGADQPQHF
>TRBJ2-3|few|TRBD2|TRBV6-1
TGTGCCAGCAGTGAAAAGGCGGGAGGGGCAGATACGCAGTATTTT
CASSEKAGGADTQYF
>TRBJ2-1|once|TRBD1|TRBV30
TGTGCCTGGGGTCACGGAGCAGGGGGTAATGAGCAGTTCTTC
CAWGHGAGGNEQFF
>TRBJ1-1|NA|TRBD1|TRBV7-9
TGTGCCAGCAGCTTAAGGGGGCCTGACACTGAAGCTTTCTTT
CASSLRGPDTEAFF